This T cell receptor beta chain was identified in a study of cytomegalovirus exposure and HLA in healthy donors. Study-level points and caveats: It was taken for granted in presence/absence analyses that sequencing depth across donors was roughly uniform. For most TCR beta V segments, an earlier analysis put the productive rate at about 87% or about 30% of the time.

Germline V gene lookup returns CDR1 MNHEY and CDR2 SVGAGI. V was cut by 0 bases and J by 5 bases, with 11 bases left in between. CDR3 length equals 15 residues. As for this clone: As yet, its antigen is unknown.

A multiplex PCR was run with 60 Vbeta primers and 13 Jbeta primers. In the original analysis: In a later analysis, 80 million to 100 million unique TCR beta chains included roughly 11 million shared by two or more donors. Repertoires were generated with immunoSEQ multiplex PCR, while TCRdb's copy carries only in-frame clones and drops some. The V and J calls and clone size are taken from that table; D and trimming were inferred from the DNA. Of fewer than 250,000 clones in the sample, roughly 83% are singletons; the top ten hold 1.4%. Sequenced: PBMCs. The TCR was taken from a girl aged 10-17 years in good health and CMV-seronegative. The chain is built from TRBV6-5 and TRBJ1-3, with D possibly TRBD1 on 6 matching bases. The CDR3 coding sequence is TGTGCCAGCAGTTACTCTCGAGGGGGTAGAAACACCATATATTTT. Translated, it gives CASSYSRGGRNTIYF.